A single sample is the source of the 2 T cell receptor beta chains below, sequenced in a study of T cell responses to AZD1222 COVID-19 vaccine. Using immunoSEQ multiplex PCR, the repertoire was profiled, and TCRdb retains in-frame clones only, with some absent. The table records about 180,000 clones, 90% to 95% of them present only once. Material: peripheral blood, obtained on day 0 of AZD1222 vaccination. All receptors come from an adult in good health.

This rearrangement joins TRBV7-2 to TRBJ1-1; D ambiguous. Trimming took 3 bases from V and 6 from J, leaving 11 bases between them. Looked up from germline, CDR1 is SGHTA and CDR2 is FQGNSA. CDR3 length equals 13 residues. CDR3 protein: CASSFAGPAEAFF. CDR3 DNA sequence: TGTGCCAGCAGCTTCGCAGGCCCCGCTGAAGCTTTCTTT. The variable domain in full, with the rest retrieved from reference TRBV7-2 and TRBJ1-1, is GAGVSQSPSNKVTEKGKDVELRCDPISGHTALYWYRQSLGQGLEFLIYFQGNSAPDKSGLPSDRFSAERTGGSVSTLTIQRTQQEDSAVYLCASSFAGPAEAFFGQGTRLTVV.

The gene calls are TRBV20-1 and TRBJ1-1, with unresolved D. The V end lost 3 bases, the J end lost 0 bases, and 11 bases lay between the germline ends. The CDR3 contains 14 residues. Germline V gene sequence: CDR1 DFQATT, CDR2 SNEGSKA (reference sequence). In DNA, the CDR3 is TGCAGTGCTAGTGAGCCTTTTATGAACACTGAAGCTTTCTTT. It codes for CSASEPFMNTEAFF.